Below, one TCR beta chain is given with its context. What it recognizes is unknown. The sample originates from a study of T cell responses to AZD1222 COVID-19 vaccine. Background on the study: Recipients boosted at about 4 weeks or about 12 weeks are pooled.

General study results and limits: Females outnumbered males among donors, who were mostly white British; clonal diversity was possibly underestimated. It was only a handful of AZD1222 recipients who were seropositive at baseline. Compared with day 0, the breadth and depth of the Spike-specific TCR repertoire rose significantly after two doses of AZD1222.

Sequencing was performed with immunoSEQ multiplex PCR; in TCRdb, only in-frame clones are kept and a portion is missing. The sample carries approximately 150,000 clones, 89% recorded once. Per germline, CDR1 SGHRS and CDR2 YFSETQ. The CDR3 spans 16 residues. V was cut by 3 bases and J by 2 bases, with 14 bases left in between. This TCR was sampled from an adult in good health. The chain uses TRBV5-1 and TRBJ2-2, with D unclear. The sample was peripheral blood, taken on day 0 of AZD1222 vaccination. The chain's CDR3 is CASSSGYMPNTGELFF. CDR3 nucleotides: TGCGCCAGCAGCTCTGGGTATATGCCCAACACCGGGGAGCTGTTTTTT.